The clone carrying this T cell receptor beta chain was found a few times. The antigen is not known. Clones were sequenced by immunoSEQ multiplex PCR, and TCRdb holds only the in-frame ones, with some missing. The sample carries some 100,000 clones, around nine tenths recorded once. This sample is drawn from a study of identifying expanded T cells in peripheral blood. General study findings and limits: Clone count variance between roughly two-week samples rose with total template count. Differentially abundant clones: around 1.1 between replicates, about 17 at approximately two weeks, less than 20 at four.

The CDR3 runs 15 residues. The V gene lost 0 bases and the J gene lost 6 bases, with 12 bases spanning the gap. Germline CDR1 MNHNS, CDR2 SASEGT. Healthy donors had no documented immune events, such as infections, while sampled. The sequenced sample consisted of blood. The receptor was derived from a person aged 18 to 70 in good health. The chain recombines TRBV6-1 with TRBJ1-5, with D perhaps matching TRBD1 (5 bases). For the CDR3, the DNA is TGTGCCAGCAGTGAAGCATCGGGGGAGGGTCAGCCCCAGCATTTT. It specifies CASSEASGEGQPQHF.